Listed below are T cell receptor beta chains from one sample, sequenced in a study of T-cell memory formation after mild COVID-19. MiXCR, run by TCRdb on the 5' RACE reads, gives a single entry per CDR3 protein. The sample has roughly 200,000 distinct CDR3 sequences; about a sixth are singletons. Source material: PBMCs or a T cell subset sorted from them (not recorded which). The receptors were sampled from an adult woman who had mild COVID-19 (a few samples of this study predate the infection). Cell type and time point are not known. Each CDR3 is given with its conserved first and last residue. A D gene is named only where the DNA matches it firmly. Clone size is not always given. Where it is, it says once, few, many or a class for expanded clones.

clone size,V gene,D gene,J gene,CDR3 protein,CDR3 DNA
NA,TRBV12-3/TRBV12-4,NA,TRBJ2-2,CASGGTQSTGELFF,TGTGCCAGCGGGGGGACACAGAGCACCGGGGAGCTGTTTTTT
NA,TRBV4-2,NA,TRBJ1-1,CASSQEQGTEAFF,TGTGCCAGCAGCCAAGAACAGGGAACTGAAGCTTTCTTT
few,TRBV10-3,TRBD2,TRBJ2-3,CAISSAGGHTDTQYF,TGTGCCATCAGTTCAGCGGGGGGACACACAGATACGCAGTATTTT
NA,TRBV12-3/TRBV12-4,NA,TRBJ1-1,CASRMGAGNTEAFF,TGTGCCAGCAGGATGGGGGCAGGAAACACTGAAGCTTTCTTT
NA,TRBV4-1,NA,TRBJ2-2,CASSQASGVAGELFF,TGCGCCAGCAGCCAAGCGTCCGGGGTGGCCGGGGAGCTGTTTTTT
NA,TRBV4-3,TRBD2,TRBJ2-1,CASSRGLAGGTYNEQFF,TGCGCCAGCAGCCGGGGACTAGCGGGAGGGACCTACAATGAGCAGTTCTTC
few,TRBV19,NA,TRBJ2-7,CASSMGYEQYF,TGTGCCAGTAGTATGGGGTACGAGCAGTACTTC
many,TRBV4-1,TRBD2,TRBJ2-1,CASSHPGLAGGPDYNEQFF,TGCGCCAGCAGCCACCCGGGACTAGCGGGGGGGCCGGATTACAATGAGCAGTTCTTC
NA,TRBV4-3,NA,TRBJ1-1,CASSQGNRGGTEAFF,TGCGCCAGCAGCCAAGGGAACCGGGGTGGGACTGAAGCTTTCTTT
few,TRBV29-1,TRBD1,TRBJ1-1,CSVRGQGTVNTEAFF,TGCAGCGTTAGAGGACAGGGGACAGTGAACACTGAAGCTTTCTTT
NA,TRBV10-3,TRBD2,TRBJ2-3,CAISDSGGRTDTQYF,TGTGCCATCAGTGATTCGGGAGGACGGACAGATACGCAGTATTTT
few,TRBV6-5,TRBD1,TRBJ1-1,CASTSYPIQGMNTEAFF,TGTGCCAGCACCTCCTACCCGATACAGGGGATGAACACTGAAGCTTTCTTT
NA,TRBV3-1,TRBD2,TRBJ2-5,CASSQDRLAGGLRTQYF,TGTGCCAGCAGCCAAGATCGACTAGCGGGGGGTCTTAGGACCCAGTACTTC
NA,TRBV5-1,NA,TRBJ2-1,CASRPVPLAGRNEQFF,TGCGCCAGCAGGCCCGTCCCTCTAGCCGGGCGCAATGAGCAGTTCTTC
few,TRBV2,NA,TRBJ2-7,CASCDRQIYEQYF,TGTGCCAGCTGTGATCGGCAGATCTACGAGCAGTACTTC
NA,TRBV7-9,NA,TRBJ2-7,CASSPGSPRDEQYF,TGTGCCAGCAGCCCGGGGTCACCTCGTGACGAGCAGTACTTC
few,TRBV5-1,NA,TRBJ1-1,CASNGQLNTEAFF,TGCGCCAGCAACGGACAGCTTAACACTGAAGCTTTCTTT
few,TRBV12-3/TRBV12-4,TRBD1,TRBJ2-7,CASSVDRVYEQYF,TGTGCCAGCAGCGTAGACAGGGTCTACGAGCAGTACTTC
NA,TRBV20-1,NA,TRBJ1-1,CSATGFAAGRNTEAFF,TGCAGTGCTACCGGGTTCGCGGCAGGTAGGAACACTGAAGCTTTCTTT
NA,TRBV29-1,TRBD1,TRBJ2-5,CSVGTGGLETQYF,TGCAGCGTTGGGACAGGGGGCTTGGAGACCCAGTACTTC
few,TRBV6-5,NA,TRBJ1-3,CATQGSGNTIYF,TGTGCCACTCAGGGGTCTGGAAACACCATATATTTT
few,TRBV7-9,NA,TRBJ1-1,CASSAKRENTEAFF,TGTGCCAGCAGCGCAAAAAGAGAGAACACTGAAGCTTTCTTT
few,TRBV29-1,TRBD2,TRBJ2-2,CSARTSGTNTGELFF,TGCAGCGCTCGGACTAGCGGGACGAACACCGGGGAGCTGTTTTTT
NA,TRBV30,NA,TRBJ2-7,CAWAGPPVLYEQYF,TGTGCCTGGGCGGGACCCCCGGTCCTCTACGAGCAGTACTTC
few,TRBV20-1,TRBD2,TRBJ2-7,CSALAGGIYEQYF,TGCAGTGCTCTGGCGGGGGGTATCTACGAGCAGTACTTC
many,TRBV23-1,TRBD2,TRBJ2-1,CASSPDKSGGVYNEQFF,TGCGCCAGCAGTCCCGATAAAAGCGGGGGAGTCTACAATGAGCAGTTCTTC
many,TRBV5-4,TRBD1,TRBJ2-7,CASSLTGVRNEQYF,TGTGCCAGCAGCTTGACAGGGGTTCGGAACGAGCAGTACTTC
few,TRBV5-1,NA,TRBJ2-3,CASSLLTGDTQYF,TGCGCCAGCAGCTTGCTGACGGGAGATACGCAGTATTTT
NA,TRBV19,TRBD2,TRBJ2-3,CASRRGAGGLPDTQYF,TGTGCCAGTAGAAGGGGCGCGGGAGGCCTCCCAGATACGCAGTATTTT
few,TRBV25-1,TRBD2,TRBJ2-7,CASRSGIVNYEQYF,TGTGCCAGCCGGAGCGGGATTGTTAACTACGAGCAGTACTTC
NA,TRBV9,TRBD1,TRBJ1-1,CASSVTQGVTEAFF,TGTGCCAGCAGCGTGACACAGGGGGTGACTGAAGCTTTCTTT
NA,TRBV12-3/TRBV12-4,TRBD1,TRBJ2-7,CASSPGQYYEQYF,TGTGCCAGCAGCCCGGGACAGTACTACGAGCAGTACTTC
few,TRBV24-1,TRBD2,TRBJ2-1,CATSDPSSSGRGHEQFF,TGTGCCACCAGTGATCCCTCCTCTAGCGGGAGAGGGCATGAGCAGTTCTTC
many,TRBV20-1,NA,TRBJ2-6,CSARVSIITGANVLTF,TGCAGTGCTAGAGTTTCCATCATCACTGGGGCCAACGTCCTGACTTTC
few,TRBV18,NA,TRBJ2-5,CASSPRRQGGQETQYF,TGTGCCAGCTCACCACGCAGACAGGGAGGACAAGAGACCCAGTACTTC
NA,TRBV7-8,TRBD1,TRBJ2-7,CASSRQGVSYEQYF,TGTGCCAGCAGCCGACAGGGTGTCTCCTACGAGCAGTACTTC
few,TRBV24-1,NA,TRBJ2-7,CATSDPGTPNGDEQYF,TGTGCCACCAGTGACCCCGGGACCCCGAACGGGGACGAGCAGTACTTC
few,TRBV15,NA,TRBJ1-5,CATSRAGRGNQPQHF,TGTGCCACCAGCAGGGCAGGGAGGGGCAATCAGCCCCAGCATTTT
many,TRBV12-3/TRBV12-4,TRBD2,TRBJ2-1,CASSFTSGYNEQFF,TGTGCCAGCAGTTTCACTAGCGGCTACAATGAGCAGTTCTTC
NA,TRBV6-1,TRBD1,TRBJ2-5,CASSRDRLQETQYF,TGTGCCAGCAGTAGGGACAGGCTTCAAGAGACCCAGTACTTC
NA,TRBV30,TRBD1,TRBJ2-2,CAWVPRDRPLRELFF,TGTGCCTGGGTACCTCGGGACAGGCCCCTAAGGGAGCTGTTTTTT
NA,TRBV6-2/TRBV6-3,NA,TRBJ2-7,CASAATTYEQYF,TGTGCCAGTGCGGCGACAACCTACGAGCAGTACTTC